This record covers a single TCR beta chain. Antigen unknown. This entry belongs to a study of cytomegalovirus exposure and HLA in healthy donors. General study points: Owing to their indistinguishability, certain V segments, notably TRBV6-2 and TRBV6-3, were excluded. In an earlier analysis, about 87% or about 30%: the productive usage of most TCR beta V segments.

In the PCR, 60 Vbeta and 13 Jbeta primers were used. TCRdb's copy holds only in-frame clones and misses some; the assay was immunoSEQ multiplex PCR. This sample has under 200,000 clones; roughly 77% occur once, and the top ten carry less than 9.5%. The ends were cut back, 5 bases at V and 4 bases at J, with 20 bases in the middle. The CDR3 length is 17 residues. Germline loops: CDR1 MDHEN, CDR2 SYDVKM. This chain uses TRBV28 with TRBJ1-4; D call uncertain. This clonotype was obtained from a woman in her thirties or forties in good health and CMV-seropositive. Source material: PBMCs. DNA for the CDR3: TGTGCCAGCAGTCCCCCACTGATGAGGGCGGATAATGAAAAACTGTTTTTT. It specifies CASSPPLMRADNEKLFF.